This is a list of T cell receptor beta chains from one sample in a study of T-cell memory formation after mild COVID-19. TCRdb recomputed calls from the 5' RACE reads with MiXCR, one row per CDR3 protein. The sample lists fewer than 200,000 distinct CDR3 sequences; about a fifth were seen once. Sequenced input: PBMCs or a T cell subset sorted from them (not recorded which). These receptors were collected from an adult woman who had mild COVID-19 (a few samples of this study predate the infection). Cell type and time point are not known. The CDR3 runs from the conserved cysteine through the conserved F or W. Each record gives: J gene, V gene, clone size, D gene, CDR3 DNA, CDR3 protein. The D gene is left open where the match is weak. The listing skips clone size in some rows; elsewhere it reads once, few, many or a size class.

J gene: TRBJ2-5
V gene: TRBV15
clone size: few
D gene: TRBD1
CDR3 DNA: TGTGCCACCAGCAGAGATCCAGACAGGGCAGAGACCCAGTACTTC
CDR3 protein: CATSRDPDRAETQYF

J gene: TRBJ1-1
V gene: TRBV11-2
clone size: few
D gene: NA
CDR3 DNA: TGTGCCAGCAGCTTAGGGACATCCAACACTGAAGCTTTCTTT
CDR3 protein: CASSLGTSNTEAFF

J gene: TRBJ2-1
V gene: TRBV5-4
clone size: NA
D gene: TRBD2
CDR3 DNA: TGTGCCAGCAGCCCTACTAGCGGGGGTGCCTATTTAACGGGGCAGTTCTTC
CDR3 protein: CASSPTSGGAYLTGQFF

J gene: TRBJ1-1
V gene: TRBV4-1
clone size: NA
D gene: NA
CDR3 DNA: TGCGCCAGCAGCGACAATTCCCCTGAAGCTTTCTTT
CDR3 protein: CASSDNSPEAFF

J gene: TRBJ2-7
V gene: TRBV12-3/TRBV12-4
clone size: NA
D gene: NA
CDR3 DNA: TGTGCCAGCAGCTCGGGATCTGTCATCGAGCAGTACTTC
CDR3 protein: CASSSGSVIEQYF

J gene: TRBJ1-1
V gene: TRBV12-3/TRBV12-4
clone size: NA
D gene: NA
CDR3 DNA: TGTGCCAGCAGGGCCCCCACTGAAGCTTTCTTT
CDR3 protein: CASRAPTEAFF

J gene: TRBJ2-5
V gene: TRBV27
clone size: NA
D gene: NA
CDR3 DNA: TGTGCCAGTAGGCCCCAGGTGGAAGAGACCCAGTACTTC
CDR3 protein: CASRPQVEETQYF

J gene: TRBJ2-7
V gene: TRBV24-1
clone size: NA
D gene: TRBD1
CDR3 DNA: TGTGCCACCAGTGATGGGACAGCAGGGGAGCAGTACTTC
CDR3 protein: CATSDGTAGEQYF

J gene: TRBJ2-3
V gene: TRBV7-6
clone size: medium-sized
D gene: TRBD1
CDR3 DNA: TGTGCCAGCAGCCCACTAGCAACTACAGGGGGACAGGGCACAGATACGCAGTATTTT
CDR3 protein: CASSPLATTGGQGTDTQYF

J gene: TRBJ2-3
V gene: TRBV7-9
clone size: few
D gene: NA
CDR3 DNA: TGTGCCAGCACCGCAGAGGCAGATACGCAGTATTTT
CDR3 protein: CASTAEADTQYF

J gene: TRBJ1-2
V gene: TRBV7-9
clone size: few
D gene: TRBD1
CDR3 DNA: TGTGCCAGCAGCCCCCGGGACAGGGATGCCTATGGCTACACCTTC
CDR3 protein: CASSPRDRDAYGYTF

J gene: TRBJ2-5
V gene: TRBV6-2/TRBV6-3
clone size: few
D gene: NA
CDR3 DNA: TGTGCCAGCAGCCTCCTCGAGGGTCTCGAGACCCAGTACTTC
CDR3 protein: CASSLLEGLETQYF

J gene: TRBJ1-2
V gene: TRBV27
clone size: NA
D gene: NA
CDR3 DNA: TGTGCCAGCAGCCTAGACGGTAGATTAGGCTACACCTTC
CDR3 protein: CASSLDGRLGYTF

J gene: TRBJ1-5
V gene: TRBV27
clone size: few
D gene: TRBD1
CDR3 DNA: TGTGCCAGCAGTTTATCAGGGGGCCAGCCCCAGCATTTT
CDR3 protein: CASSLSGGQPQHF

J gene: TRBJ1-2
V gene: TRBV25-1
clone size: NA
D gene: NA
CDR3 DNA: TGTGCCAGCAGTGAACCCCTCAGGGGTGGGGATGGCTACACCTTC
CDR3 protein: CASSEPLRGGDGYTF

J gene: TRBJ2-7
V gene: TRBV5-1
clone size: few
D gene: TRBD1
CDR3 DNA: TGCGCCAGCAGCAGCCGGGACAGGGGCAACTACGAGCAGTACTTC
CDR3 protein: CASSSRDRGNYEQYF

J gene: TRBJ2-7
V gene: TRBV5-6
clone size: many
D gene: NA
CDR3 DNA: TGTGCCAGCAGCTTGGGCAGCTCCTACGAGCAGTACTTC
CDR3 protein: CASSLGSSYEQYF

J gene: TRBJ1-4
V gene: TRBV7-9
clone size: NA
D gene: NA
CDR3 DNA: TGTGCCAGCAGCTTCAAGGGAGTAGATGAAAAACTGTTTTTT
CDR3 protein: CASSFKGVDEKLFF

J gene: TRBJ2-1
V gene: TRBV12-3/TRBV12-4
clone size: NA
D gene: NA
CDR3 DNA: TGTGCCAGCAGTTCGGCTTTTAACAATGAGCAGTTCTTC
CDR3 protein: CASSSAFNNEQFF

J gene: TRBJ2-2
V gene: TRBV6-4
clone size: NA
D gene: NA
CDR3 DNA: TGTGCCAGCAGTGAGGGGACCGGGGAGCTGTTTTTT
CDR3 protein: CASSEGTGELFF

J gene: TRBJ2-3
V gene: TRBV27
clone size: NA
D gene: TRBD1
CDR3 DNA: TGTGCCAGCAGTTTACGGACAGGGTGGGCAGATACGCAGTATTTT
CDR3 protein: CASSLRTGWADTQYF

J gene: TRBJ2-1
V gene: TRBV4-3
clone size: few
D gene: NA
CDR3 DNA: TGCGCCAGCAGCCAAGGGCATGCGAGACTAGGCTACAATGAGCAGTTCTTC
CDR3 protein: CASSQGHARLGYNEQFF